This paragraph covers one T cell receptor beta chain sequence. The sample belongs to a study of blood T cell repertoires in COVID-19. Whole-study context: Samples representing acute and convalescent COVID-19 were sourced from the United States, Italy and Spain. In each case, the material was cDNA or gDNA derived from T cells, B-cell-depleted T cells, or PBMCs.

In the original workflow: Using reference gene primer amplification, nucleated cell counts were estimated. Data came from immunoSEQ multiplex PCR; TCRdb stores just in-frame clones and leaves some out. V and J calls and clone size follow that table, whereas D and trimming were derived from the DNA. The sample lists approximately 200,000 clones; around 79% were seen once. The CDR3 runs to 16 residues. Trimming took 5 bases from V and 9 from J, leaving 23 bases between them. CDR1 and CDR2 from the germline V gene are SGHTA and FQGTGA. This receptor was taken from a man between 60 and 70 years old with active or convalescent COVID-19. The rearrangement joins TRBV7-3 to TRBJ2-1, with a possible D match to TRBD1 (5 bases). Material for sequencing was peripheral blood. CDR3 nucleotide sequence: TGTGCCAGCAGCCAGACAGTCGAGGCCTCTAAGACTGAGCAGTTCTTC. This encodes CASSQTVEASKTEQFF.